The present entry profiles one T cell receptor (beta chain) with its context. The sample originates from a study of blood T cell repertoires in COVID-19. The CDR3 is 16 residues long. The V and J ends lost 6 bases and 1 base respectively, with 16 bases between them. Germline-derived CDR1 and CDR2 are KGHSH and LQKENI. The method was immunoSEQ multiplex PCR; TCRdb's version includes in-frame clones alone and lacks a portion of them. The table records 150,000 to 180,000 clones, approximately 83% of them present only once. The genes are TRBV18 and TRBJ2-1; a possible D gene is TRBD2 (5 bases). The material sequenced was peripheral blood. The TCR was taken from a woman aged 60-75 years with acute or convalescent COVID-19. In DNA form, the CDR3 reads TGTGCCAGCTCTTTCAACACGGGGAGTTCCTACAATGAGCAGTTCTTC. Its protein is CASSFNTGSSYNEQFF. Based on the CDR3 plus reference TRBV18 and TRBJ2-1, the full variable domain is NAGVMQNPRHLVRRRGQEARLRCSPMKGHSHVYWYRQLPEEGLKFMVYLQKENIIDESGMPKERFSAEFPKEGPSILRIQQVVRGDSAAYFCASSFNTGSSYNEQFFGPGTRLTVL.